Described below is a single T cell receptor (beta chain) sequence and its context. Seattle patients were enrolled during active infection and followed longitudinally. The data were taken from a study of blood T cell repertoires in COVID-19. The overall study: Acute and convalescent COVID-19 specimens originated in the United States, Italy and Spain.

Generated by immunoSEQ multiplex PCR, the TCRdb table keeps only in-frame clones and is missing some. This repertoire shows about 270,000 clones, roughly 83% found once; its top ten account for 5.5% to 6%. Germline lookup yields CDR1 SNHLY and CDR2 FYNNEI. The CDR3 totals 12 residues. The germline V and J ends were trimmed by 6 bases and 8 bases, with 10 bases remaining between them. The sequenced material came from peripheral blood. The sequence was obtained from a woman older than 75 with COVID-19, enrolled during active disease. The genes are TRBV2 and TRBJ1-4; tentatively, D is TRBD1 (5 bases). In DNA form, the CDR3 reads TGTGCCAGCAGCTACGACAGCGAAAAACTGTTTTTT. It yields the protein CASSYDSEKLFF. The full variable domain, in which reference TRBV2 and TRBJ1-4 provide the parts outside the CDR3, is EPEVTQTPSHQVTQMGQEVILRCVPISNHLYFYWYRQILGQKVEFLVSFYNNEISEKSEIFDDQFSVERPDGSNFTLKIRSTKLEDSAMYFCASSYDSEKLFFGSGTQLSVL.